This TCR beta chain was identified in a study of blood T cell repertoires in COVID-19. Whole-study context: Sources were T cells, B-cell-depleted T cells, or PBMCs; the material itself was cDNA or gDNA.

Original processing notes: Researchers report that nucleated cell counts were estimated from reference gene primer amplification. Clones were read by immunoSEQ multiplex PCR, and TCRdb kept only the in-frame ones, dropping some. The DNA gave D and trimming, while V, J and clone size come from that table. The sample has 150,000 to 200,000 clones, approximately 85% seen once. The CDR3 extends over 17 amino acids. V shed 3 bases and J 10 bases; nucleotides not matched to a gene: 16. Germline values: CDR1 KGHSH, CDR2 LQKENI. This clonotype was sampled from a woman of 80 years or more with acute or convalescent COVID-19. Sequenced material: peripheral blood. The chain carries TRBV18 and TRBJ2-1; 9 bases line up with TRBD2. CDR3 sequence reads: CASSPLAGGGAAREQFF. In nucleotides, the CDR3 is TGTGCCAGCTCACCCCTGGCGGGCGGGGGGGCCGCAAGGGAGCAGTTCTTC.